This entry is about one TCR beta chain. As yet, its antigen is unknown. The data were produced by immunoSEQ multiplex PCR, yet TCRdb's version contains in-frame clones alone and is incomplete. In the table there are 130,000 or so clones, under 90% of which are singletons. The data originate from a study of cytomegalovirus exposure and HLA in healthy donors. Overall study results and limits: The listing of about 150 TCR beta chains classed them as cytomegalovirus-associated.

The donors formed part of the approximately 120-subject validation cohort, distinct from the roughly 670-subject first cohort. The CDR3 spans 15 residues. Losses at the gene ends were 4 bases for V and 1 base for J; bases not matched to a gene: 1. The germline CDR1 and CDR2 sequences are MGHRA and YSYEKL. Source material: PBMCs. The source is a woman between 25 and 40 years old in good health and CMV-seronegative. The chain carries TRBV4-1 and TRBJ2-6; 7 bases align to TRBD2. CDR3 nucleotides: TGCGCCAGCAGCCCCGGGGGGTCTGGGGCCAACGTCCTGACTTTC. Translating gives CASSPGGSGANVLTF.